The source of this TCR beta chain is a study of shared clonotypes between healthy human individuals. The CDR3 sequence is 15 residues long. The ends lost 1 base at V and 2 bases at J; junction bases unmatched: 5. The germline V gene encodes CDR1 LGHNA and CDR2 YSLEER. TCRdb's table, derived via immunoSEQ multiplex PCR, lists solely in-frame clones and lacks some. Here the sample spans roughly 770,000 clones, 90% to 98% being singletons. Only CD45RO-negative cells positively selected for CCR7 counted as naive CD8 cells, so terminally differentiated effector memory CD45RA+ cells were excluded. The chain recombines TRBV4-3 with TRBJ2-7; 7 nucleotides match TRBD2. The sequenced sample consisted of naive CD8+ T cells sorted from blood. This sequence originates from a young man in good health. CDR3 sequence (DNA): TGCGCCAGCAGCCAAGTTGCAGCGGGACCCTACGAGCAGTACTTC. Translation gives CASSQVAAGPYEQYF.